This T cell receptor beta chain is drawn from a study of blood T cell repertoires in COVID-19. Background on the study: Acute and convalescent COVID-19 specimens originated in the United States, Italy and Spain. PBMCs, B-cell-depleted T cells, or T cells were the source of the cDNA or gDNA that made up the material.

The CDR3 loop spans 16 amino acids. The V end lost 5 bases, the J end lost 4 bases, and 20 bases lay between the germline ends. CDR1 is SGHTA and CDR2 is FQGNSA in the germline V gene. Authors' processing steps: Nucleated cell counts were estimated from reference gene primer amplification. Assay: immunoSEQ multiplex PCR; the TCRdb copy retains only in-frame clones and omits some. V and J calls and clone size are given by that table; D and trimming were obtained from the DNA. The table shows about 120,000 clones, with approximately 80% occurring only once. The clonotype was recovered from a woman of 80 years or more with acute or convalescent COVID-19. The gene calls are TRBV7-2 and TRBJ1-1; D not certain. What was sequenced was peripheral blood. The CDR3 region is CASSLDSGPPPTEAFF. CDR3 nucleotide sequence: TGTGCCAGCAGCCTCGACTCGGGTCCTCCCCCCACTGAAGCTTTCTTT.